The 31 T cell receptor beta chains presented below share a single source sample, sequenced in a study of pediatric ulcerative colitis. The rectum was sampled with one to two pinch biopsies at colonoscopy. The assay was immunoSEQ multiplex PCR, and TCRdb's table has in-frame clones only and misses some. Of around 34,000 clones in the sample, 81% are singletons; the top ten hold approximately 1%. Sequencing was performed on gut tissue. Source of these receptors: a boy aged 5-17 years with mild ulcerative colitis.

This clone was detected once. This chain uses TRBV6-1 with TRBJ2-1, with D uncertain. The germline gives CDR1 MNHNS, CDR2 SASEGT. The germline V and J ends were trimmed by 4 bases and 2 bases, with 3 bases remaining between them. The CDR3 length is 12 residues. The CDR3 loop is CASSVTYNEQFF. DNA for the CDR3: TGTGCCAGCAGTGTCACCTACAATGAGCAGTTCTTC.

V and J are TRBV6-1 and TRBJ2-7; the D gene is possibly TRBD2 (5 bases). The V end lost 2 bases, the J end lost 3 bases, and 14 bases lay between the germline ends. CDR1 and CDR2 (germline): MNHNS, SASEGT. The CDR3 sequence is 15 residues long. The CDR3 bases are TGTGCCAGCAGTGAATTGGTCTCGGAGGTCTACGAGCAGTACTTC. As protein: CASSELVSEVYEQYF.

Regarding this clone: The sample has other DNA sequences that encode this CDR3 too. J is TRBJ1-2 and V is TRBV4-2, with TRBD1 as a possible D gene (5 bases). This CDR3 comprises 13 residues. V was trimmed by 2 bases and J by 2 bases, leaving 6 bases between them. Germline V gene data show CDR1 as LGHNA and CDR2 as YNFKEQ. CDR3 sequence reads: CASSQRQNYGYTF. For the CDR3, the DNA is TGTGCCAGCAGCCAAAGACAGAACTATGGCTACACCTTC.

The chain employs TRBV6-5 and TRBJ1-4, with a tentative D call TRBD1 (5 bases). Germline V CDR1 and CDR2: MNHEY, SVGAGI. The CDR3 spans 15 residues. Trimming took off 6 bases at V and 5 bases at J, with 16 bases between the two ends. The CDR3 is CASSLLRARNEKLFF. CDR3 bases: TGTGCCAGCAGCCTCCTCAGGGCACGGAATGAAAAACTGTTTTTT.

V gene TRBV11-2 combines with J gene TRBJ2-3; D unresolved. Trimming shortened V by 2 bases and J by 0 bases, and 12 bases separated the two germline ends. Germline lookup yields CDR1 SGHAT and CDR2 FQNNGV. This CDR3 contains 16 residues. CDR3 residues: CASSLSLATSTDTQYF. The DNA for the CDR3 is TGTGCCAGCAGCTTAAGTCTGGCGACTAGCACAGATACGCAGTATTTT.

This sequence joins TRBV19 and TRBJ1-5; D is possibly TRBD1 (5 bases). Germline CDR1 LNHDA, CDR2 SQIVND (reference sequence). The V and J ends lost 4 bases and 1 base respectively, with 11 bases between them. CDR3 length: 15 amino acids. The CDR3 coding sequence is TGTGCCAGTAGTACCTTGTGGGGGAGCAATCAGCCCCAGCATTTT. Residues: CASSTLWGSNQPQHF.

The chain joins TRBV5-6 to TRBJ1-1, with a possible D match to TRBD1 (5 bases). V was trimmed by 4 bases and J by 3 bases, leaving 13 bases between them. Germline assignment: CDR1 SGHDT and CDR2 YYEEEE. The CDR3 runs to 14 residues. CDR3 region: CASSLVQVDTEAFF. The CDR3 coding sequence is TGTGCCAGCAGCCTCGTACAGGTGGACACTGAAGCTTTCTTT. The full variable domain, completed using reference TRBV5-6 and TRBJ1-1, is DAGVTQSPTHLIKTRGQQVTLRCSPKSGHDTVSWYQQALGQGPQFIFQYYEEEERQRGNFPDRFSGHQFPNYSSELNVNALLLGDSALYLCASSLVQVDTEAFFGQGTRLTVV.

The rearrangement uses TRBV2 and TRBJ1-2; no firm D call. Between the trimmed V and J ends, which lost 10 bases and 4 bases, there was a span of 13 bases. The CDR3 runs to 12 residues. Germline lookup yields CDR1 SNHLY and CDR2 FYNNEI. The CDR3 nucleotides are TGTGCCATCACTAGGGCCCTCTATGGCTACACCTTC. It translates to CAITRALYGYTF.

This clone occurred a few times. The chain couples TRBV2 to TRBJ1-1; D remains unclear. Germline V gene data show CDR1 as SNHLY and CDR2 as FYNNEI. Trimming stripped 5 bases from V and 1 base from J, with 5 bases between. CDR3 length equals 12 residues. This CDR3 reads CASSRRNTEAFF. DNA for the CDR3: TGTGCCAGCAGTAGGAGGAACACTGAAGCTTTCTTT.

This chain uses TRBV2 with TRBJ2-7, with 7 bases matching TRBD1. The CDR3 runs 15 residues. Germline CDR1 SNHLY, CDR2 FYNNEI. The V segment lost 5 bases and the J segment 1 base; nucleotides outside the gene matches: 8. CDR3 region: CASSFHRGISYEQYF. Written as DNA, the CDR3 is TGTGCCAGCAGTTTCCACAGGGGCATTTCCTACGAGCAGTACTTC.

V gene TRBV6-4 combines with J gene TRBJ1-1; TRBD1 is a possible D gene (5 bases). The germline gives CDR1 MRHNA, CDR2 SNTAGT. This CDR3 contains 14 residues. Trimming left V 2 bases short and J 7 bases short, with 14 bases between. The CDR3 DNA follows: TGTGCCAGCAGTGACCTCGCAGGGTCGGGTGAAGCTTTCTTT. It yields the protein CASSDLAGSGEAFF.

The CDR3 DNA sequence: TGCGCCAGCGGTGGCCACGAGCAGTACTTC. Residues: CASGGHEQYF. This rearrangement joins TRBV10-2 to TRBJ2-7; D is undetermined. The germline V and J ends were trimmed by 8 bases and 5 bases, with 7 bases remaining between them. The CDR3 has 10 amino acids. The germline CDR1 and CDR2 sequences are WSHSY and SAAADI.

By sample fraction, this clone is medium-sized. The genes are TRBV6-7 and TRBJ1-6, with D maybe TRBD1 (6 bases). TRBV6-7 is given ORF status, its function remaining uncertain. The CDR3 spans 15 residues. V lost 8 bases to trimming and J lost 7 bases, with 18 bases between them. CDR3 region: CASAPPGQGNSPLHF. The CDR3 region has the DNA TGTGCCAGCGCCCCGCCGGGTCAGGGGAATTCACCCCTCCACTTT.

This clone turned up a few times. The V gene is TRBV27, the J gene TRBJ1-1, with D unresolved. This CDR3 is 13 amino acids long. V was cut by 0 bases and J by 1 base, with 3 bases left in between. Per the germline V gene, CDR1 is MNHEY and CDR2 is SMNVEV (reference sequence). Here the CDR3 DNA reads TGTGCCAGCAGTTTATCGAGGAACACTGAAGCTTTCTTT. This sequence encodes CASSLSRNTEAFF.

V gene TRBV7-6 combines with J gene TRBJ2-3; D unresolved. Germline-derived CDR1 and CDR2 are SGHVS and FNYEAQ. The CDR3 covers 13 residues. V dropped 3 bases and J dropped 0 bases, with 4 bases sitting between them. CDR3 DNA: TGTGCCAGCAGCTTGCCTAGCACAGATACGCAGTATTTT. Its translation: CASSLPSTDTQYF.

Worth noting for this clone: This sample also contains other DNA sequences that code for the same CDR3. The CDR3 loop is CASSLYRGETQYF. The CDR3 DNA follows: TGTGCCAGCAGCTTATATAGGGGAGAGACCCAGTACTTC. The chain uses TRBV7-6 and TRBJ2-5; possibly TRBD1 for D (5 bases). Germline-derived CDR1 and CDR2 are SGHVS and FNYEAQ. This CDR3 is 13 amino acids long. Deletions cut 2 bases from V and 4 bases from J, with 8 bases between.

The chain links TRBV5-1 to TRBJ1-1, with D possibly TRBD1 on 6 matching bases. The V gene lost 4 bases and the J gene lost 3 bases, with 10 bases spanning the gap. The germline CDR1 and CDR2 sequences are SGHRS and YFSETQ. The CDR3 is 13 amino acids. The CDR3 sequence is CASSKDRHTEAFF. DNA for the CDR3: TGCGCCAGCAGCAAAGACAGGCACACTGAAGCTTTCTTT.

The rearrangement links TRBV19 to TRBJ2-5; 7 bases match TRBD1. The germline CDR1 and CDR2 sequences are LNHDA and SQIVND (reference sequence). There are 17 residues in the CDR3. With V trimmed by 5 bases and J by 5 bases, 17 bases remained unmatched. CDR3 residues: CASSQTPPGTASETQYF. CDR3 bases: TGTGCCAGTAGTCAAACCCCCCCGGGGACAGCGAGTGAGACCCAGTACTTC. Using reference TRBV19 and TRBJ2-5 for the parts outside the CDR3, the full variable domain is DGGITQSPKYLFRKEGQNVTLSCEQNLNHDAMYWYRQDPGQGLRLIYYSQIVNDFQKGDIAEGYSVSREKKESFPLTVTSAQKNPTAFYLCASSQTPPGTASETQYFGPGTRLLVL.

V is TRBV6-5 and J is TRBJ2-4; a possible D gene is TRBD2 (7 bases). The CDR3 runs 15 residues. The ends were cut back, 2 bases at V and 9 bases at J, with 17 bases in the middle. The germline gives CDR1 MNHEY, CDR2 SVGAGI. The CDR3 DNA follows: TGTGCCAGCAGTTACGCCGGGGGGCAGGGAGGCATTCAGTACTTC. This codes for CASSYAGGQGGIQYF.

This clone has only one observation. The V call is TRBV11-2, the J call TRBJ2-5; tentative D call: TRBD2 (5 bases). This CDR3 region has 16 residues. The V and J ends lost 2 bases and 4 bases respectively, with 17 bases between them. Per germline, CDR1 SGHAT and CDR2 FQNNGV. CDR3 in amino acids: CASSLSARYRGETQYF. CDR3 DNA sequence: TGTGCCAGCAGCTTATCAGCACGGTATCGGGGAGAGACCCAGTACTTC.

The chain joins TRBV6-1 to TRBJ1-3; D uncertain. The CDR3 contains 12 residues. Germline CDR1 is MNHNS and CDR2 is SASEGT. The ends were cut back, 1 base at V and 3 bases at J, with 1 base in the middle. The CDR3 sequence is CASSEVGNTIYF. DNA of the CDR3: TGTGCCAGCAGTGAAGTTGGAAACACCATATATTTT.

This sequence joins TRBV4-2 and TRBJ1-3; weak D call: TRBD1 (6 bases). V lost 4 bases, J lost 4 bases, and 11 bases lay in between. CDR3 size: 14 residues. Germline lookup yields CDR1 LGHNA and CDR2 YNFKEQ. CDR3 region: CASSLQGSGNTIYF. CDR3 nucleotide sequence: TGTGCCAGCAGCCTACAGGGAAGCGGAAACACCATATATTTT.

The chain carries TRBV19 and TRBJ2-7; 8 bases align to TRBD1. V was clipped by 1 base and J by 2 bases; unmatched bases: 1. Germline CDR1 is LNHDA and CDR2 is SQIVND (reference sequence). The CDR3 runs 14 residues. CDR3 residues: CASSIGDRPYEQYF. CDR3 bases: TGTGCCAGTAGTATAGGGGACAGGCCCTACGAGCAGTACTTC.

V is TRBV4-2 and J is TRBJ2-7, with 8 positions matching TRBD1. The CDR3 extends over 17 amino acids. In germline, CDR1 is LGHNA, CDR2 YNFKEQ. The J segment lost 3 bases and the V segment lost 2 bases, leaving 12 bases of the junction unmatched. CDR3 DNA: TGTGCCAGCAGCCAAAACGCCGGGGGAACAGGGGGCTACGAGCAGTACTTC. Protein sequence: CASSQNAGGTGGYEQYF.

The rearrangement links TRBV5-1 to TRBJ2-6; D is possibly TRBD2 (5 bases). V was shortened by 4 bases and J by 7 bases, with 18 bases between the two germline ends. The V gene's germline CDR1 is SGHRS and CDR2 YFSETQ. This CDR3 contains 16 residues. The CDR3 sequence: CASSSAPGTYANVLTF. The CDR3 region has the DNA TGCGCCAGCAGCAGCGCACCGGGAACCTATGCCAACGTCCTGACTTTC.

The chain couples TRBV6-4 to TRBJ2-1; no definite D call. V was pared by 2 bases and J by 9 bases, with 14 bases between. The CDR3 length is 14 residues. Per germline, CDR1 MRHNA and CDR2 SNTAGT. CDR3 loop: CASSDLGRSGEQFF. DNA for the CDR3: TGTGCCAGCAGTGACCTCGGCCGAAGTGGTGAGCAGTTCTTC.

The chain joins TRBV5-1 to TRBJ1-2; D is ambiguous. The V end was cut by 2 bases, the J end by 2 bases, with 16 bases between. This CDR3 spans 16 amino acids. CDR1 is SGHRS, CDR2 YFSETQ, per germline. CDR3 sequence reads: CASSLYLGSGNYGYTF. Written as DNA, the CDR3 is TGCGCCAGCAGCTTATATTTGGGCAGCGGGAACTATGGCTACACCTTC.

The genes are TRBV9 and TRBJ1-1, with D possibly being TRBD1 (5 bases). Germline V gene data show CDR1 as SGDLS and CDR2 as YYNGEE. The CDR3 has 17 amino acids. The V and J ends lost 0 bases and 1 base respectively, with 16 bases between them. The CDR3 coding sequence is TGTGCCAGCAGCGTAGAAACTCAGGGAATAGGGAACACTGAAGCTTTCTTT. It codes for CASSVETQGIGNTEAFF.

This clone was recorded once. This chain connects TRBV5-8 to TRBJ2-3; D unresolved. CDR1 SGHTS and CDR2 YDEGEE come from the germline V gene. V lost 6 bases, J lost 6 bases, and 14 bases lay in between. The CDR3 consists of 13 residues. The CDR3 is CASINTPGDTQYF. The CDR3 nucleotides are TGTGCCAGCATTAACACGCCCGGGGATACGCAGTATTTT.

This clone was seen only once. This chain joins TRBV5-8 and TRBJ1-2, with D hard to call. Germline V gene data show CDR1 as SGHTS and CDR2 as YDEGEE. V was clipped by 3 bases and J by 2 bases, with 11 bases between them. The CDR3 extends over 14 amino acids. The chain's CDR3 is CASSWPRGNYGYTF. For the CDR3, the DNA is TGTGCCAGCAGCTGGCCCCGCGGGAACTATGGCTACACCTTC.

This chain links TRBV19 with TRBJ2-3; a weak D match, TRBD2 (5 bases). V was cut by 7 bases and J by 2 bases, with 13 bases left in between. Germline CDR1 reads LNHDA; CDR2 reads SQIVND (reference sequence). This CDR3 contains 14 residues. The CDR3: CASTTGTYTDTQYF. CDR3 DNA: TGTGCCAGTACTACGGGAACTTACACAGATACGCAGTATTTT.